The clone carrying this TCR beta chain was picked up a small number of times. This sample was included in a study of immune evolution from preneoplasia to lung adenocarcinoma. Trimming cost V 0 bases and J 0 bases, with 6 bases left between them. Per germline, CDR1 SGHRS and CDR2 YFSETQ. This CDR3 has 14 amino acids. Sequenced by immunoSEQ multiplex PCR; TCRdb stores in-frame clones only, minus some. The sample has 4,900 or so clones, 65% to 80% seen once. Sequenced input: FFPE minimally invasive lung adenocarcinoma tissue. The sequence was obtained from a person aged 50-75 years with lung adenocarcinoma. V and J are TRBV5-1 and TRBJ1-1; no firm D call. CDR3: CASSLADLNTEAFF. In DNA, the CDR3 is TGCGCCAGCAGCTTGGCCGACTTGAACACTGAAGCTTTCTTT.